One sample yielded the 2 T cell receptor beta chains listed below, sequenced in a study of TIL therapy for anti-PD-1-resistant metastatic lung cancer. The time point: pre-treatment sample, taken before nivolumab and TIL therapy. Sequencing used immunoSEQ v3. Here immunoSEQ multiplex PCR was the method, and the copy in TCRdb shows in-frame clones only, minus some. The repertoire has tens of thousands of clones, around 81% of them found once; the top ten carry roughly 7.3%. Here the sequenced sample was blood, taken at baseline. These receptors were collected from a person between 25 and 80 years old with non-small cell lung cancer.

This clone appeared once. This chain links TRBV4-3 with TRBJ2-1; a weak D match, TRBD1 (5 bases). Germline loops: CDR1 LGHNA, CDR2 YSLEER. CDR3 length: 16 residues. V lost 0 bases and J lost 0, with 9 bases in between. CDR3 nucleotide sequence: TGCGCCAGCAGCCAAGATTACAGGAGCTCCTACAATGAGCAGTTCTTC. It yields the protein CASSQDYRSSYNEQFF.

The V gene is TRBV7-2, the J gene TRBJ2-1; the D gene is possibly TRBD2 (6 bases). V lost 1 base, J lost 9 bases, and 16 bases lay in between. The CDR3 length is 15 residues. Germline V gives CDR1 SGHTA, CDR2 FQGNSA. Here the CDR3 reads CASSLGPSSALEQFF. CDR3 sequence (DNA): TGTGCCAGCAGCTTAGGGCCCTCTAGCGCGCTTGAGCAGTTCTTC.